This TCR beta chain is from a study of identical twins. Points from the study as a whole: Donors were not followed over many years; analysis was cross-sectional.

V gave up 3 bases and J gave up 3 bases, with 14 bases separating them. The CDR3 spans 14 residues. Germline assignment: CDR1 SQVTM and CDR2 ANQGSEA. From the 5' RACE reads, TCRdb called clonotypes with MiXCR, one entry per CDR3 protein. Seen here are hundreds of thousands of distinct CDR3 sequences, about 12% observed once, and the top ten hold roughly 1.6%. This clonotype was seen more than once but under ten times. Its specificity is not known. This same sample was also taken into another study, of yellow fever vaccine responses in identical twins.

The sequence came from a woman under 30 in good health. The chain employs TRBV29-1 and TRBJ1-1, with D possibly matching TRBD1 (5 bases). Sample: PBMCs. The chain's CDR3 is CSVEAGLGDTEAFF. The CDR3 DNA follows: TGCAGCGTTGAGGCAGGGCTGGGGGACACTGAAGCTTTCTTT.